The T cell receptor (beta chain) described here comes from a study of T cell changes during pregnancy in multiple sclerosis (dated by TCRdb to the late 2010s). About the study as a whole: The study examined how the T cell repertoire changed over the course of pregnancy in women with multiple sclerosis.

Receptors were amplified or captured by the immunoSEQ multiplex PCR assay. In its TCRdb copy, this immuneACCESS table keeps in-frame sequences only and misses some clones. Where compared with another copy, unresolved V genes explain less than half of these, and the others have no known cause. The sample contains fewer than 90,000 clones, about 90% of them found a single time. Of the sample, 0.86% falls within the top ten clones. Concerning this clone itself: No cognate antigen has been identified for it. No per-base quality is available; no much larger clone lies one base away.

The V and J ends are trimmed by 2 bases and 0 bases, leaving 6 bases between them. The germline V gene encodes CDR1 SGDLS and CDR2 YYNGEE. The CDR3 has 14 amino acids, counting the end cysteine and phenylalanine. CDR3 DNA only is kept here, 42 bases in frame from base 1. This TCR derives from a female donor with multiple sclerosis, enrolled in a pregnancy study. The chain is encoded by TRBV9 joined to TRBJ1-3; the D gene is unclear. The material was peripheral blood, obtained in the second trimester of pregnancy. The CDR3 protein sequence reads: CASSVVGSGNTIYF. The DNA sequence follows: TGTGCCAGCAGCGTTGTCGGCTCTGGAAACACCATATATTTT.